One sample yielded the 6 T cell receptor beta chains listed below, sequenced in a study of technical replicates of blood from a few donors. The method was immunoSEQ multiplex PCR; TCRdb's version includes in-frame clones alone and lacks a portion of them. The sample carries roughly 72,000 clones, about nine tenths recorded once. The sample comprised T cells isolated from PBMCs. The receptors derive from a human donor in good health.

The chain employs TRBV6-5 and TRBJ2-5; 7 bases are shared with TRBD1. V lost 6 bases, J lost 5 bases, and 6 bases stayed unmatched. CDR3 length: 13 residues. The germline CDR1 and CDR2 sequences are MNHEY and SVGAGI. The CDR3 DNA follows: TGTGCCAGCAGGAAGGGGGCTTTGGAGACCCAGTACTTC. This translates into CASRKGALETQYF.

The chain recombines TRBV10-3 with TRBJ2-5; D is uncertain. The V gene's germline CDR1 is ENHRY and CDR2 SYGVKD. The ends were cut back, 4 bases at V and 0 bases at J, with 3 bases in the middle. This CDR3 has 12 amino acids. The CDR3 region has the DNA TGTGCCATCAGTGCCAACCAAGAGACCCAGTACTTC. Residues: CAISANQETQYF.

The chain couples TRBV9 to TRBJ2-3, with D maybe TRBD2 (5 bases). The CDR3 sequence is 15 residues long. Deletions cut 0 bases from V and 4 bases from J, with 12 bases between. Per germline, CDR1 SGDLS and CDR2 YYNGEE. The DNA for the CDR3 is TGTGCCAGCAGCGTAGGGGTAGGGAGCGCAGATACGCAGTATTTT. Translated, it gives CASSVGVGSADTQYF.

DNA for the CDR3: TGTGCCTCCGGGACAGGGCGGGGAGAAGCTTTCTTT. Translated: CASGTGRGEAFF. The chain recombines TRBV19 with TRBJ1-1, with 9 bases fitting TRBD1. CDR1 is LNHDA and CDR2 is SQIVND in the germline V gene (reference sequence). This CDR3 comprises 12 residues. V dropped 11 bases and J dropped 8; count of bases not matched to a gene: 9.

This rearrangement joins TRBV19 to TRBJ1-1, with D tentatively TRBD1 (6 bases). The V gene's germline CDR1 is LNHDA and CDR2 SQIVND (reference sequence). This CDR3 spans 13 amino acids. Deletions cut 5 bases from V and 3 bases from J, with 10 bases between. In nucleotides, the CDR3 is TGTGCCAGTAGTTATAACAGGGACACTGAAGCTTTCTTT. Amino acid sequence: CASSYNRDTEAFF.

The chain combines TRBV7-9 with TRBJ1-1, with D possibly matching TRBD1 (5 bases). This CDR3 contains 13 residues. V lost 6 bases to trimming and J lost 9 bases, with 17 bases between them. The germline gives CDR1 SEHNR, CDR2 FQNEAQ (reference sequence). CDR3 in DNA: TGTGCCAGCAGACCTAAATGGGGGGAGAAAGCTTTCTTT. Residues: CASRPKWGEKAFF.